What follows is one T cell receptor beta chain and its context. Its antigen remains unidentified. The data were obtained in a study of cytomegalovirus exposure and HLA in healthy donors. Study at large: The roughly 120 million unique TCR beta sequences, from about 170 million T cells, were found by an earlier analysis. Overall study findings and caveats: A previous analysis found most TCR beta V segments productive roughly 87% or roughly 30% of the time.

Researchers ran the PCR with 60 Vbeta and 13 Jbeta primers. Here immunoSEQ multiplex PCR was the method, and the copy in TCRdb shows in-frame clones only, minus some. The sample has under 200,000 clones; roughly 80% are singletons. CDR1 is MDHEN and CDR2 is SYDVKM in the germline V gene. Trimming stripped 5 bases from V and 5 bases from J, with 7 bases between. The CDR3 loop spans 12 amino acids. The V and J genes are TRBV28 and TRBJ2-1; TRBD2 might be the D (5 bases). Sequencing was carried out using PBMCs. This TCR was recovered from a young woman in good health and CMV-seronegative. CDR3 sequence reads: CASSLANNEQFF. As DNA, the CDR3 is TGTGCCAGCAGTCTAGCCAACAATGAGCAGTTCTTC.